The 24 T cell receptor beta chains in this list originate from one sample, sequenced in a study of T-cell reconstitution after alpha-beta-depleted transplantation in children. A library of TCRbeta sequences, prepared with unique molecular identifiers, was generated. TCRdb re-called the PCR reads with MiXCR, one entry per CDR3 protein. The sample records about 200,000 distinct CDR3 sequences, just under 6.5% being singletons. Here the sequenced sample was PBMCs, taken before TCRalphabeta/CD19-depleted stem cell transplant. The receptors originated from a girl in the first two years of life with combined immunodeficiency, due to receive a stem cell transplant.

This clonotype occurred a few times. The CDR3 DNA sequence: TGTGCCAGTAGTATTATACTAGCGAGTACCGGTGAGCAGTTCTTC. Translation gives CASSIILASTGEQFF. V usage is TRBV19 and J usage is TRBJ2-1; 7 positions match TRBD2. CDR1 LNHDA and CDR2 SQIVND come from the germline V gene (reference sequence). The J segment lost 9 bases and the V segment lost 3 bases, leaving 11 bases of the junction unmatched. The CDR3 has 15 residues.

This clonotype was counted only a few times. This chain connects TRBV11-2 to TRBJ2-3; D gene uncertain. This CDR3 region has 15 residues. The ends were cut back, 0 bases at V and 2 bases at J, with 9 bases in the middle. The germline gives CDR1 SGHAT, CDR2 FQNNGV. The CDR3 is CASSLELGYTDTQYF. In DNA form, the CDR3 reads TGTGCCAGCAGCTTAGAGCTAGGATACACAGATACGCAGTATTTT.

This clonotype has ten or more counts. The rearrangement joins TRBV29-1 to TRBJ2-3; D is perhaps TRBD1 (5 bases). V lost 5 bases, J lost 0 bases, and 9 bases lay in between. CDR1 SQVTM and CDR2 ANQGSEA come from the germline V gene. The CDR3 is 13 residues long. The CDR3 sequence: CSVPDRSTDTQYF. The CDR3 DNA sequence: TGCAGCGTTCCCGACAGAAGCACAGATACGCAGTATTTT.

This clonotype was detected a few times. The rearrangement uses TRBV15 and TRBJ2-7, with D unresolved. The CDR3 has 13 amino acids. The germline V gene encodes CDR1 LNHNV and CDR2 YYDKDF (reference sequence). V shed 3 bases and J shed 6 bases, with 12 bases lying between them. The CDR3 is CATSSGHLTEQYF. DNA for the CDR3: TGTGCCACCAGCAGTGGGCACCTGACCGAGCAGTACTTC.

This clonotype was recorded at least ten times. The chain links TRBV12-3 or TRBV12-4 to TRBJ2-3; D ambiguous. The CDR3 consists of 13 residues. V lost 5 bases and J 8 bases, leaving 14 bases between the germline ends. The CDR3, as DNA: TGTGCCAGCAGTCCGAGTGCCATCGGTACGCAGTATTTT. Translated, it gives CASSPSAIGTQYF.

This clonotype occurred many times. The chain recombines TRBV4-2 with TRBJ2-1, with 9 bases aligning to TRBD2. The CDR3 has 15 residues. V dropped 0 bases and J dropped 4; count of bases not matched to a gene: 1. The germline gives CDR1 LGHNA, CDR2 YNFKEQ. The CDR3 region has the DNA TGTGCCAGCAGCCAAGATCTAGCGGGGTACAATGAGCAGTTCTTC. Protein: CASSQDLAGYNEQFF.

This clonotype was picked up many times. CDR3 nucleotide sequence: TGCGCCAGCAGCTTGAATCCCAGGGCTCCTGGAAACACCATATATTTT. Its translation: CASSLNPRAPGNTIYF. V and J are TRBV5-1 and TRBJ1-3; possible D gene TRBD1, 5 bases. The ends were cut back, 1 base at V and 2 bases at J, with 13 bases in the middle. The CDR3 extends over 16 amino acids. Per the germline V gene, CDR1 is SGHRS and CDR2 is YFSETQ. The variable domain in full, completed from reference TRBV5-1 and TRBJ1-3, reads KAGVTQTPRYLIKTRGQQVTLSCSPISGHRSVSWYQQTPGQGLQFLFEYFSETQRNKGNFPGRFSGRQFSNSRSEMNVSTLELGDSALYLCASSLNPRAPGNTIYFGEGSWLTVV.

This clonotype has a count of ten or more. This chain links TRBV7-8 with TRBJ2-7; D not certain. CDR3 length equals 15 residues. The germline CDR1 and CDR2 sequences are SGHVS and FQNEAQ. Trimming pared 4 bases from V and 3 bases from J, leaving 16 bases between. The CDR3 DNA follows: TGTGCCAGCAGCTGGAATAGACTGGAAAGCTACGAGCAGTACTTC. Its translation: CASSWNRLESYEQYF.

This clonotype came up many times. This chain uses TRBV12-3 or TRBV12-4 with TRBJ2-1; 11 nucleotides agree with TRBD1. The junction had 12 bases not matched to a gene; V was cut back by 5 bases and J by 6 bases. The CDR3 is 17 amino acids. CDR3 in amino acids: CASSQTDTGTGGNEQFF. DNA for the CDR3: TGTGCCAGCAGTCAGACTGACACCGGGACAGGGGGCAATGAGCAGTTCTTC.

This clonotype was seen more than once but under ten times. CDR3 coding DNA: TGTGCCAGCAGTTACTCGATCTTCGACTACGAGCAGTACTTC. Protein sequence: CASSYSIFDYEQYF. The chain combines TRBV6-5 with TRBJ2-7; no clear D. Trimming cost V 0 bases and J 3 bases, with 9 bases left between them. CDR1 MNHEY and CDR2 SVGAGI come from the germline V gene. CDR3 length equals 14 residues.

This clonotype was seen at least ten times. The chain uses TRBV4-1 and TRBJ2-1; 15 bases are shared with TRBD2. Trimming took 0 bases from V and 10 from J; bases not matched to a gene: 4. This CDR3 spans 16 amino acids. CDR1 MGHRA and CDR2 YSYEKL come from the germline V gene. The CDR3 loop is CASSQEGLAGGGEQFF. CDR3 nucleotide sequence: TGCGCCAGCAGCCAAGAGGGACTAGCGGGAGGTGGAGAGCAGTTCTTC.

V usage is TRBV10-3 and J usage is TRBJ2-1; possible D gene TRBD1, 6 bases. Trimming cost V 4 bases and J 5 bases, with 18 bases left between them. CDR3 length: 16 residues. Germline CDR1 and CDR2: ENHRY and SYGVKD. CDR3 region: CAISGLDRVSNNEQFF. For the CDR3, the DNA is TGTGCCATCAGTGGGCTGGACAGAGTGAGCAACAATGAGCAGTTCTTC.

This clonotype showed up many times. This chain joins TRBV5-1 and TRBJ2-7, with 8 bases that match TRBD1. The trim removed 0 bases at V and 4 bases at J, leaving 6 bases unmatched. Per germline, CDR1 SGHRS and CDR2 YFSETQ. This CDR3 spans 15 amino acids. CDR3 nucleotide sequence: TGCGCCAGCAGCTTGGATCAGGGGGCAGTTTACGAGCAGTACTTC. The encoded protein is CASSLDQGAVYEQYF.

This clonotype occurred many times. V gene TRBV20-1 combines with J gene TRBJ2-2; D call uncertain. CDR1 and CDR2 from the germline V gene are DFQATT and SNEGSKA (reference sequence). CDR3 length: 13 amino acids. Trimming removed 4 bases at V and 0 bases at J, with 6 bases between. Here the CDR3 reads CSATRTNTGELFF. The DNA of the CDR3 is TGCAGTGCTACTCGGACGAACACCGGGGAGCTGTTTTTT.

This clonotype was observed many times. V and J are TRBV4-3 and TRBJ1-1; D is uncertain. CDR1 and CDR2 (germline): LGHNA, YSLEER. CDR3 length: 15 residues. Trimming cost V 0 bases and J 5 bases, with 13 bases left between them. The CDR3 DNA reads as TGCGCCAGCAGCCAAGATGGATGGGGTAGAACTGAAGCTTTCTTT. It translates to CASSQDGWGRTEAFF.

In this sample, this clonotype turned up a few times. The chain has TRBV3-1 and TRBJ2-7, with TRBD2 identical over 8 bases. Looked up from germline, CDR1 is LGHDT and CDR2 is YNNKEL (reference sequence). V lost 4 bases and J lost 1; bases outside the gene matches: 12. The CDR3 consists of 17 residues. The CDR3 coding sequence is TGTGCCAGCAGCCCGAACTCCGGGGAGCGGGAGTCCTACGAGCAGTACTTC. Translation gives CASSPNSGERESYEQYF.

About this clonotype itself: A much larger clone differs from this one at a single base, so this may be a read error. J is TRBJ2-7 and V is TRBV7-9; D remains ambiguous. The CDR3 is 13 residues long. The germline V gene has CDR1 SEHNR and CDR2 FQNEAQ (reference sequence). V was pared by 4 bases and J by 5 bases, with 12 bases between. The CDR3 loop reads CASSSTSRHEQYF. The CDR3 nucleotides are TGTGCCAGCAGCTCGACGTCGCGCCACGAGCAGTACTTC.

This clonotype came up many times. The chain joins TRBV12-3 or TRBV12-4 to TRBJ2-5; 10 bases are shared with TRBD1. The CDR3 totals 13 residues. V shed 4 bases and J 5 bases; nucleotides not matched to a gene: 1. The CDR3 region has the DNA TGTGCCAGCAGTTGGGGACAGGGGGAGACCCAGTACTTC. It yields the protein CASSWGQGETQYF.

This clonotype was recorded many times. The rearrangement links TRBV7-9 to TRBJ2-1; possible D gene TRBD2, 5 bases. Germline V gene data show CDR1 as SEHNR and CDR2 as FQNEAQ (reference sequence). With 5 bases removed from V and 6 bases from J, the gap between germline ends came to 20 bases. This CDR3 contains 16 residues. The CDR3 bases are TGTGCCAGCAGCGCCCGGCTCTATCGGACTGGCAATGAGCAGTTCTTC. This gives the protein CASSARLYRTGNEQFF.

V is TRBV7-2 and J is TRBJ2-7, with 10 bases lining up with TRBD2. The length of the CDR3 is 15 residues. After removal of 0 bases from V and 5 bases from J, the junction contained 4 bases not matched to a gene. Germline CDR1 and CDR2: SGHTA and FQGNSA. CDR3 protein: CASSLAWLAGDEQYF. The CDR3 coding sequence is TGTGCCAGCAGCTTAGCTTGGCTAGCGGGAGACGAGCAGTACTTC.

This clonotype was recorded at least ten times. J is TRBJ2-7 and V is TRBV5-1; weak D call: TRBD1 (6 bases). V was pared by 2 bases and J by 1 base, with 13 bases between. Germline V gene lookup returns CDR1 SGHRS and CDR2 YFSETQ. The CDR3 consists of 15 residues. CDR3 sequence reads: CASSFRTDLSYEQYF. For the CDR3, the DNA is TGCGCCAGCAGCTTCCGGACAGATCTATCCTACGAGCAGTACTTC.

The sample holds many counts of this clonotype. The chain is built from TRBV5-1 and TRBJ2-2, with 13 positions matching TRBD2. CDR1 SGHRS and CDR2 YFSETQ come from the germline V gene. The trim removed 4 bases at V and 1 base at J, leaving 4 bases unmatched. The CDR3 runs to 17 residues. CDR3 sequence (DNA): TGCGCCAGCAGCCCGGGACTAGCGGGATTGAACACCGGGGAGCTGTTTTTT. Protein product: CASSPGLAGLNTGELFF.

This clonotype showed up many times. The chain has TRBV9 and TRBJ2-1; D possibly corresponds to TRBD2 (5 bases). V lost 3 bases and J lost 0, with 13 bases in between. Germline-derived CDR1 and CDR2 are SGDLS and YYNGEE. This CDR3 contains 16 residues. CDR3 residues: CASSGTGGPSYNEQFF. CDR3 sequence (DNA): TGTGCCAGCAGCGGTACCGGAGGCCCCTCCTACAATGAGCAGTTCTTC. The whole variable domain, remainder taken from reference TRBV9 and TRBJ2-1, is DSGVTQTPKHLITATGQRVTLRCSPRSGDLSVYWYQQSLDQGLQFLIQYYNGEERAKGNILERFSAQQFPDLHSELNLSSLELGDSALYFCASSGTGGPSYNEQFFGPGTRLTVL.

This clonotype was seen at least ten times. This chain connects TRBV12-3 or TRBV12-4 to TRBJ2-3; D gene ambiguous. This CDR3 has 14 amino acids. V was trimmed by 3 bases and J by 2 bases, leaving 9 bases between them. The DNA for the CDR3 is TGTGCCAGCAGTTTTGCCGGAGTCACAGATACGCAGTATTTT. Encoded protein: CASSFAGVTDTQYF.